Listed below are T cell receptor beta chains from one sample, sequenced in a study of T cell responses to AZD1222 COVID-19 vaccine. Produced via immunoSEQ multiplex PCR; TCRdb's table is partial and in-frame only. The sample lists more than 110,000 clones, 75% to 90% occurring once. Sequenced here: peripheral blood, sampled on day 0 of AZD1222 vaccination. The receptors come from an adult in good health. CDR3s include the opening cysteine and the closing phenylalanine or tryptophan. Clone size is shown for a subset of rows, as once, few, many or a class of expanded clone.

clone_size	v_call	j_call	cdr3_aa
NA	TRBV7-8	TRBJ1-2	CASTYNFGETDGYTF
NA	TRBV9	TRBJ1-4	CASSVTGGVEKLFF
NA	TRBV5-1	TRBJ2-5	CASSLGLAASQGTQYF
once	TRBV29-1	TRBJ2-5	CSVALYTGGSQETQYF
NA	TRBV20-1	TRBJ2-1	CSASGERTTYNEQFF
NA	TRBV10-3	TRBJ2-7	CAISAGTGYSYEQYF
NA	TRBV15	TRBJ2-5	CATSRGAAGGETQYF
NA	TRBV27	TRBJ2-5	CASSPNAGQETQYF
NA	TRBV30	TRBJ1-2	CAWRNDRAGYGYTF
NA	TRBV30	TRBJ1-4	CAWSVGFSAPTNEKLFF
once	TRBV14	TRBJ2-1	CASSQVWSYNEQFF
NA	TRBV5-6	TRBJ2-5	CASSRVQTQETQYF
NA	TRBV18	TRBJ2-1	CASSVALYNNEQFF
NA	TRBV12-3/TRBV12-4	TRBJ1-3	CASSRNTIYF
NA	TRBV30	TRBJ2-7	CACLTAGGYEQYF
NA	TRBV18	TRBJ1-2	CASSPQGNYGYTF
NA	TRBV29-1	TRBJ2-1	CSSGLSSYNEQFF
NA	TRBV6-5	TRBJ2-7	CASTSSPGVGEQYF
few	TRBV28	TRBJ2-5	CASGRGVGQETQYF
few	TRBV29-1	TRBJ2-3	CSASGQSHPDTQYF
NA	TRBV19	TRBJ1-1	CASSILPFGGTEAFF
once	TRBV18	TRBJ1-1	CASSPRPNTEAFF
NA	TRBV2	TRBJ1-6	CASSYRVYNSPLHF
NA	TRBV5-1	TRBJ2-3	CASSPTGAASTDTQYF
NA	TRBV5-7	TRBJ2-5	CASSLSPGGQETQYF
once	TRBV28	TRBJ2-4	CASQDGDILAKNIQYF
NA	TRBV9	TRBJ2-5	CASSVASGETQYF
NA	TRBV10-3	TRBJ2-5	CAISDPTGAQETQYF
once	TRBV20-1	TRBJ2-1	CSASPFWGDLAYNEQFF
NA	TRBV18	TRBJ2-1	CASSPGAAGEGDEQFF
NA	TRBV3-1/TRBV3-2	TRBJ1-1	CASSQGAAQGTEAFF
NA	TRBV3-1/TRBV3-2	TRBJ1-5	CASSQGGQGDLQPQHF
NA	TRBV15	TRBJ2-5	CATSTQAGSQETQYF
NA	TRBV29-1	TRBJ2-5	CSVEVIQGVGETQYF
NA	TRBV27	TRBJ2-1	CASSPRREAGIRGNEQFF
NA	TRBV6-6	TRBJ2-3	CATQSRGADTQYF
NA	TRBV6-5	TRBJ2-1	CASIAASSYNEQFF
NA	TRBV19	TRBJ1-5	CASRPQDRGSNQPQHF
NA	TRBV27	TRBJ1-6	CASSARTHSPLHF
NA	TRBV4-2	TRBJ1-5	CASSQTQVQGQPQHF
NA	TRBV18	TRBJ2-1	CASSSDRLEQFF
NA	TRBV24-1	TRBJ2-3	CATSDSYLAGSDTQYF
NA	TRBV19	TRBJ1-5	CASSIDWGWSNQPQHF
NA	TRBV28	TRBJ1-5	CASSADDRGSGRRNQPQHF
NA	TRBV19	TRBJ2-4	CASSISYVFGKNIQYF
NA	TRBV5-1	TRBJ2-5	CASTLTGAQETQYF
once	TRBV27	TRBJ1-5	CASSSRQGREPQHF
NA	TRBV6-6	TRBJ2-1	CASRPRDGNEQFF
few	TRBV2	TRBJ2-7	CASSEAGSAVLLF
NA	TRBV19	TRBJ1-1	CASSILDSNTEAFF
NA	TRBV18	TRBJ1-5	CASSPGTSLEQPQHF
NA	TRBV4-1	TRBJ1-2	CASSRGSGGRDYGYTF
NA	TRBV28	TRBJ1-2	CASRSQSSGGDGYTF
NA	TRBV18	TRBJ1-5	CASSWDKNQPQHF
NA	TRBV7-2	TRBJ2-7	CASSTGLLYEQYF
NA	TRBV5-1	TRBJ2-1	CASSLWGTSNNEQFF
NA	TRBV7-9	TRBJ1-2	CASSLATDTSNYGYTF
NA	TRBV19	TRBJ1-2	CAIRETGRDYGYTF